Detailed here is one T cell receptor (beta chain). Assay used: immunoSEQ multiplex PCR; TCRdb lists only in-frame clones, some missing. The table includes roughly 75,000 clones, approximately 80% detected once. Germline V CDR1 and CDR2: SGHNT, YYREEE (reference sequence). This CDR3 is 15 amino acids long. V gave up 4 bases and J gave up 0 bases; unmatched junction bases: 5. The sample comes from a study of radiotherapy plus CTLA-4 blockade in lung cancer. J is TRBJ2-3 and V is TRBV5-4; 7 bases line up with TRBD1. The material was peripheral blood, obtained from a patient treated with radiotherapy plus ipilimumab. The source is a human donor with non-small cell lung cancer who had stable disease on radiotherapy plus ipilimumab. CDR3 protein: CASSGGQRSTDTQYF. The CDR3 nucleotides are TGTGCCAGCAGCGGGGGACAGAGGAGCACAGATACGCAGTATTTT. Full variable domain (missing parts from reference TRBV5-4 and TRBJ2-3): ETGVTQSPTHLIKTRGQQVTLRCSSQSGHNTVSWYQQALGQGPQFIFQYYREEENGRGNFPPRFSGLQFPNYSSELNVNALELDDSALYLCASSGGQRSTDTQYFGPGTRLTVL.